This T cell receptor beta chain was sequenced during a study of T cell changes during pregnancy in multiple sclerosis. The table came from immunoSEQ multiplex PCR; TCRdb's copy has only in-frame clones and leaves some out. The sample has 50,000 to 60,000 clones, about nine tenths seen once; the top ten hold approximately 0.27%. Germline CDR1 and CDR2: SGDLS and YYNGEE. The CDR3 is 13 residues long. Trimming left V 0 bases short and J 8 bases short, with 11 bases between. The gene calls are TRBV9 and TRBJ1-2, with D possibly matching TRBD1 (5 bases). Source: CD4+ T cells from peripheral blood mononuclear cells, taken in the second trimester of pregnancy. The sequence was collected from a female donor with multiple sclerosis, enrolled in a pregnancy study. The DNA for the CDR3 is TGTGCCAGCAGCGTAGACAGGTTTTACGGCTACACCTTC. Amino acids: CASSVDRFYGYTF.